This T cell receptor beta chain was sequenced during a study of blood T cell repertoires in COVID-19. Study-level background: Specimens from acute and convalescent COVID-19 originated in the United States, Italy and Spain.

Germline CDR1 is MNHEY and CDR2 is SVGAGI. V dropped 4 bases and J dropped 2; count of bases not matched to a gene: 1. CDR3 length: 13 residues. With regard to this clone: Other nucleotide sequences from this sample produce the same CDR3.

Per the original data handling: The authors estimated nucleated cell counts from reference gene primer amplification. Profiling relied on immunoSEQ multiplex PCR, and the TCRdb table lists in-frame clones only, not all of them. The V and J calls and clone size are taken from that table; D and trimming were inferred from the DNA. The sample has over 150,000 clones; just under 85% are singletons. V usage is TRBV6-5 and J usage is TRBJ1-2; 7 nucleotides match TRBD1. The sample taken for sequencing was peripheral blood. The sequence came from an elderly woman with COVID-19, enrolled during active disease. CDR3 bases: TGTGCCAGCAGTTTGACAGGGAACTATGGCTACACCTTC. The encoded protein is CASSLTGNYGYTF.